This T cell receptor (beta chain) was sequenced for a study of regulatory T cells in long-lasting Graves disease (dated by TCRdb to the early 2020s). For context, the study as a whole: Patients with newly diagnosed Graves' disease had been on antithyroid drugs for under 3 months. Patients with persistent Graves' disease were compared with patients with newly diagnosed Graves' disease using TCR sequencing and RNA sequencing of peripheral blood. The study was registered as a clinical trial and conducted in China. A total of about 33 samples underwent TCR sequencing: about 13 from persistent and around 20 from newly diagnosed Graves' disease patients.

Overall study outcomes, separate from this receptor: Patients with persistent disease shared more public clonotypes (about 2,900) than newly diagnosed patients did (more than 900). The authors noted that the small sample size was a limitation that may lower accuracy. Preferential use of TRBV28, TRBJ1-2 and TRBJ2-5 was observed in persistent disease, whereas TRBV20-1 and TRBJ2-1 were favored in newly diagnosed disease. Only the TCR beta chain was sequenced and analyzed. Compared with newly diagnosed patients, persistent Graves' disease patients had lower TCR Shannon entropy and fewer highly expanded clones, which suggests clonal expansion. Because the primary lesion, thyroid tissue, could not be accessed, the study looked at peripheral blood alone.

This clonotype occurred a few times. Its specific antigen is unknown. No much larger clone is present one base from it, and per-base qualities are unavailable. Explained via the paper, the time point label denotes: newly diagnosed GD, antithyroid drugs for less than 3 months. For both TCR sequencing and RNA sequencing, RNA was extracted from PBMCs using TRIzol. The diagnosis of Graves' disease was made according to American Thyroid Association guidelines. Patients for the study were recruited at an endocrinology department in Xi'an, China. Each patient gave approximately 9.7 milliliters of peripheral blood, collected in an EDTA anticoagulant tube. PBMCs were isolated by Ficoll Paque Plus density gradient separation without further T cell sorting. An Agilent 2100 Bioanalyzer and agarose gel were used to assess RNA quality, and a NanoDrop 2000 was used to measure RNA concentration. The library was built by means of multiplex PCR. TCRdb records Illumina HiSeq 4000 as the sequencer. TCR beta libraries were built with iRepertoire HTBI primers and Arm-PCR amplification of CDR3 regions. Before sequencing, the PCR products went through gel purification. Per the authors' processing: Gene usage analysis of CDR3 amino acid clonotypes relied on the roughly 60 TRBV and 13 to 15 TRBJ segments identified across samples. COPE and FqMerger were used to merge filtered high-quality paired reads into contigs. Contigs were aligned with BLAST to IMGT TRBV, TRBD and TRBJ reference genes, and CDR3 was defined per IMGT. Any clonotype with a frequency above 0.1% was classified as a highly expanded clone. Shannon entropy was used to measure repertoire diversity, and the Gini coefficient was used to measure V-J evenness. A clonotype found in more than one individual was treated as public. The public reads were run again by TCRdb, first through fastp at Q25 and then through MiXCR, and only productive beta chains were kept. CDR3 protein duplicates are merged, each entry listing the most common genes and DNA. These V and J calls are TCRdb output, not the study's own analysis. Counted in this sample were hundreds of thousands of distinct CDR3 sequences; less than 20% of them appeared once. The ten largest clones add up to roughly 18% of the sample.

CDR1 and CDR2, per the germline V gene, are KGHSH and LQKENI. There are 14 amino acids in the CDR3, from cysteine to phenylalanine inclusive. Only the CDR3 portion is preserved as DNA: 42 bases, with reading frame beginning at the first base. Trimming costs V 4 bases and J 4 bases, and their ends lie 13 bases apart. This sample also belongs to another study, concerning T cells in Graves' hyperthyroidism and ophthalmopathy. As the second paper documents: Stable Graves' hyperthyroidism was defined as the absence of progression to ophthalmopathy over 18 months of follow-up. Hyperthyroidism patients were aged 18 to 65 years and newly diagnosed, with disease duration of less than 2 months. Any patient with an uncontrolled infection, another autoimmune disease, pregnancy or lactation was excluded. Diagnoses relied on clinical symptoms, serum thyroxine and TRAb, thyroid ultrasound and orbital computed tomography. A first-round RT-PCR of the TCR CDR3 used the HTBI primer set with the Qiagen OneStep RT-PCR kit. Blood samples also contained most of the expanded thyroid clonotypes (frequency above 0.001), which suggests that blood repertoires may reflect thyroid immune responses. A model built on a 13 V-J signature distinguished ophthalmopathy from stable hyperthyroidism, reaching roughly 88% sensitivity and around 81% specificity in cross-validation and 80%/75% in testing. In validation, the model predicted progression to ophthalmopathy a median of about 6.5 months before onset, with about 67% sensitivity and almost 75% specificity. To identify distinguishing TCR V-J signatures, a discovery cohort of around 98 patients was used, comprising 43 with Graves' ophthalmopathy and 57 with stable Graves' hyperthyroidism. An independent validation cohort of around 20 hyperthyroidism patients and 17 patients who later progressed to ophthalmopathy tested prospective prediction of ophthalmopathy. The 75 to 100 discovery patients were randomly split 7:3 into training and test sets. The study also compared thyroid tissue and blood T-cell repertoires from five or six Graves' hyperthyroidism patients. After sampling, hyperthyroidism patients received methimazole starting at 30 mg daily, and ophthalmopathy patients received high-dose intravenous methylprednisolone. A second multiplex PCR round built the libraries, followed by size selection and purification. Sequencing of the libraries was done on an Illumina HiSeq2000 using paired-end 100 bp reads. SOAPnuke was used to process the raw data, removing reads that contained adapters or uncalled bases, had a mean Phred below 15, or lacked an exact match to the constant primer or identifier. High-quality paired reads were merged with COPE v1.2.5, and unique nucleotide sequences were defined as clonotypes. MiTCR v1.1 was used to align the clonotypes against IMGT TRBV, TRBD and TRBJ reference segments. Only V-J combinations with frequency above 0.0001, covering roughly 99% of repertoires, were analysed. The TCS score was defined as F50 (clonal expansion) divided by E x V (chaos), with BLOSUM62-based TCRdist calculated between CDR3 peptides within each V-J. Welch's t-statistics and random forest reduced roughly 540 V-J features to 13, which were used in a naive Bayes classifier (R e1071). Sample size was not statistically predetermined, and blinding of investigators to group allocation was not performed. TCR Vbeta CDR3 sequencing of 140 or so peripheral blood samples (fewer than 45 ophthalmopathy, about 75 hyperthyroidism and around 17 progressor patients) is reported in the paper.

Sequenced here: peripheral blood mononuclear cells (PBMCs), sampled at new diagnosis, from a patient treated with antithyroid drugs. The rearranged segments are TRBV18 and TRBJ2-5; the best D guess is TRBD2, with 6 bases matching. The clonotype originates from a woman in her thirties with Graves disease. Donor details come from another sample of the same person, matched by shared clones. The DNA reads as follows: TGTGCCAGCTCACGGGGACTTGCCCCAGAGACCCAGTACTTC. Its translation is CASSRGLAPETQYF.